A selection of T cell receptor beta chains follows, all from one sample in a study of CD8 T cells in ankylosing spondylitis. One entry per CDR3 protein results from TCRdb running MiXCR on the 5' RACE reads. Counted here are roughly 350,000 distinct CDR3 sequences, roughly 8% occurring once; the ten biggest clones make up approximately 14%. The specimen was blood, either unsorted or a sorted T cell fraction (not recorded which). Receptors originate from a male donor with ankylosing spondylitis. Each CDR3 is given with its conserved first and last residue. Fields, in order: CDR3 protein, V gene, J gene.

CDR3 protein: CSALRLAGGLDEQFF
V gene: TRBV20-1
J gene: TRBJ2-1

CDR3 protein: CASSWRDGEQYF
V gene: TRBV5-1
J gene: TRBJ2-7

CDR3 protein: CAISDGTSGSYEQYF
V gene: TRBV10-3
J gene: TRBJ2-7

CDR3 protein: CASSIGGRRGTGELFF
V gene: TRBV19
J gene: TRBJ2-2

CDR3 protein: CASSLSARGTWEQYF
V gene: TRBV12-3/TRBV12-4
J gene: TRBJ2-7

CDR3 protein: CASSADWTSGELFF
V gene: TRBV6-1
J gene: TRBJ2-2

CDR3 protein: CASSFQGSTTEAFF
V gene: TRBV12-3/TRBV12-4
J gene: TRBJ1-1

CDR3 protein: CASSLEPWTSGSAGYF
V gene: TRBV7-2
J gene: TRBJ2-7

CDR3 protein: CASSLWTGLDYEQYF
V gene: TRBV5-1
J gene: TRBJ2-7

CDR3 protein: CASSPLGPDEQYF
V gene: TRBV9
J gene: TRBJ2-7

CDR3 protein: CSVGLAHPDTQYF
V gene: TRBV29-1
J gene: TRBJ2-3

CDR3 protein: CASGRRLMSGTEAFF
V gene: TRBV13
J gene: TRBJ1-1

CDR3 protein: CASSSQTGTYNEQFF
V gene: TRBV7-3
J gene: TRBJ2-1

CDR3 protein: CASNPGHSYNEQFF
V gene: TRBV28
J gene: TRBJ2-1

CDR3 protein: CASSFGDNSYEQYF
V gene: TRBV27
J gene: TRBJ2-7

CDR3 protein: CSSSERGTDTQYF
V gene: TRBV29-1
J gene: TRBJ2-3

CDR3 protein: CASSQAQGGEAFF
V gene: TRBV3-1
J gene: TRBJ1-1

CDR3 protein: CASSYSASGNEQFF
V gene: TRBV6-6
J gene: TRBJ2-1

CDR3 protein: CATSDSAGGPTDTQYF
V gene: TRBV24-1
J gene: TRBJ2-3

CDR3 protein: CSAREEASGPYEQYF
V gene: TRBV20-1
J gene: TRBJ2-7

CDR3 protein: CASSPTGDGDTQYF
V gene: TRBV18
J gene: TRBJ2-3

CDR3 protein: CASSLGASTDTQYF
V gene: TRBV5-1
J gene: TRBJ2-3

CDR3 protein: CASSLQRTQETQYF
V gene: TRBV7-2
J gene: TRBJ2-5

CDR3 protein: CASSLMGQPIVDYGYTF
V gene: TRBV5-1
J gene: TRBJ1-2

CDR3 protein: CATSDLAENEQFF
V gene: TRBV24-1
J gene: TRBJ2-1

CDR3 protein: CASSGTGNSPLHF
V gene: TRBV7-9
J gene: TRBJ1-6

CDR3 protein: CSVEEGSEQFF
V gene: TRBV29-1
J gene: TRBJ2-1

CDR3 protein: CASSQGASGVWETQYF
V gene: TRBV4-1
J gene: TRBJ2-5

CDR3 protein: CSVEGSAYEQYF
V gene: TRBV29-1
J gene: TRBJ2-7

CDR3 protein: CASSPLTGELAKNIQYF
V gene: TRBV28
J gene: TRBJ2-4

CDR3 protein: CASSYQRGTYEQYF
V gene: TRBV6-2/TRBV6-3
J gene: TRBJ2-7

CDR3 protein: CASSPRALGSYNEQFF
V gene: TRBV7-9
J gene: TRBJ2-1

CDR3 protein: CSVARRGQYQDIQYF
V gene: TRBV29-1
J gene: TRBJ2-4

CDR3 protein: CASSPLGTFTDTQYF
V gene: TRBV11-1
J gene: TRBJ2-3

CDR3 protein: CASSSFYEQFF
V gene: TRBV5-6
J gene: TRBJ2-1

CDR3 protein: CASSLERVMRSEAFF
V gene: TRBV7-9
J gene: TRBJ1-1

CDR3 protein: CSVEGRESSYNEQFF
V gene: TRBV29-1
J gene: TRBJ2-1

CDR3 protein: CASSHATRRAEKLFF
V gene: TRBV3-1
J gene: TRBJ1-4

CDR3 protein: CASSPLGTASYEQYF
V gene: TRBV28
J gene: TRBJ2-7

CDR3 protein: CASWGLDDEQFF
V gene: TRBV7-2
J gene: TRBJ2-1

CDR3 protein: CASSEQVLGELFF
V gene: TRBV2
J gene: TRBJ2-2

CDR3 protein: CASSGTGRNEQFF
V gene: TRBV28
J gene: TRBJ2-1

CDR3 protein: CASSLARGRSYEQYF
V gene: TRBV5-1
J gene: TRBJ2-7

CDR3 protein: CASTPTGANVLTF
V gene: TRBV7-2
J gene: TRBJ2-6

CDR3 protein: CSVRGPLEQFF
V gene: TRBV29-1
J gene: TRBJ2-1

CDR3 protein: CSARDTGRESQPQHF
V gene: TRBV20-1
J gene: TRBJ1-5

CDR3 protein: CSVAGDGGELFF
V gene: TRBV29-1
J gene: TRBJ2-2

CDR3 protein: CASGARARARETQYF
V gene: TRBV7-9
J gene: TRBJ2-5

CDR3 protein: CSVGTSGSFSDTQYF
V gene: TRBV29-1
J gene: TRBJ2-3

CDR3 protein: CASSDGRISYNEQFF
V gene: TRBV2
J gene: TRBJ2-1

CDR3 protein: CASSPLGGQLTDTQYF
V gene: TRBV7-2
J gene: TRBJ2-3

CDR3 protein: CASSQDGPTGTYEQYF
V gene: TRBV4-3
J gene: TRBJ2-7